These 2 T cell receptor beta chains share one sample of origin, sequenced in a study of T cell responses to AZD1222 COVID-19 vaccine. Sequencing used immunoSEQ multiplex PCR; TCRdb keeps in-frame clones, though not all of them. Among about 83,000 clones, about 82% were seen once, and the ten largest hold 8.7%. Sequencing used peripheral blood, obtained on day 0 of AZD1222 vaccination. The receptors come from an adult in good health.

The V and J genes are TRBV19 and TRBJ2-1, with 7 bases matching TRBD1. The germline gives CDR1 LNHDA, CDR2 SQIVND (reference sequence). The CDR3 contains 14 residues. With V trimmed by 4 bases and J by 6 bases, 6 bases remained unmatched. The CDR3 nucleotides are TGTGCCAGTAGTAGCAGGGGGACCCTCAATGAGCAGTTCTTC. Protein sequence: CASSSRGTLNEQFF.

In this sample, this clone turned up a few times. V gene TRBV7-3 combines with J gene TRBJ1-1, with 9 bases identical to TRBD1. This CDR3 is built from 13 residues. Unmatched junction bases numbered 11, after V lost 6 bases and J lost 12 bases. Germline values: CDR1 SGHTA, CDR2 FQGTGA. The CDR3 sequence is CASSSGTGNIPFF. Written as DNA, the CDR3 is TGTGCCAGCAGTTCCGGGACAGGGAATATTCCTTTCTTT.